This paragraph reports one T cell receptor (beta chain). Its antigen is not identified. These data are taken from a study of Graves' ophthalmopathy and Graves' hyperthyroidism. Study details: Samples of peripheral blood were obtained at initial diagnosis, prior to treatment of any kind. Overall study results and limits: A classifier, a 13-signature model, separated ophthalmopathy from stable hyperthyroidism with approximately 88% sensitivity and around 83% specificity. Blood contained most expanded thyroid clonotypes exceeding 0.001 frequency. Ophthalmopathy progression was predicted with 65% to 71% sensitivity and around 78% specificity.

J was trimmed by 7 bases and V by 2 bases; bases with no gene match: 8. The CDR3 consists of 15 residues. Germline CDR1 and CDR2: SGHTA and FQGNSA. From RNA, the CDR3 regions of TCR beta chains were amplified and sequenced. After a first-round RT-PCR with HTBI primers, a second-round multiplex PCR was run. TCRdb reanalysed the multiplex PCR reads using MiXCR and keeps one entry per CDR3 protein. Counted here are roughly 300,000 distinct CDR3 sequences, 17% occurring once; the ten biggest clones make up roughly an eighth. The chain joins TRBV7-2 to TRBJ2-7; 10 positions agree with TRBD1. The receptor was isolated from an adult man with Graves' ophthalmopathy. Sequences were obtained from peripheral blood. CDR3 DNA: TGTGCCAGCAGCTTATCGGGACAGGGGTCAGGGGAGCAGTACTTC. Protein product: CASSLSGQGSGEQYF.